This T cell receptor (beta chain) is from a study of T cell repertoires in cytomegalovirus infection. TCRdb re-derived calls from the reads in MiXCR, one entry per CDR3 protein. Of 740,000 or so distinct CDR3 sequences in the sample, 35% were seen once. Sequencing input: PBMCs. The receptor's source is a human donor in good health (CMV status not recorded). Some clones in this sample may be carry-over from other donors' samples.

CDR3 region: CASSRLAGGSNTGELFF. The CDR3, as DNA: TGTGCCAGCAGTCGGCTAGCGGGGGGGTCGAACACCGGGGAGCTGTTTTTT. The V gene is TRBV6-2 or TRBV6-3, the J gene TRBJ2-2; 12 nucleotides match TRBD2. CDR1 is MNHEY, CDR2 SVGEGT, per germline. With 5 bases clipped from V and 0 bases from J, the junction kept 4 bases outside the gene matches. CDR3 length: 17 amino acids.